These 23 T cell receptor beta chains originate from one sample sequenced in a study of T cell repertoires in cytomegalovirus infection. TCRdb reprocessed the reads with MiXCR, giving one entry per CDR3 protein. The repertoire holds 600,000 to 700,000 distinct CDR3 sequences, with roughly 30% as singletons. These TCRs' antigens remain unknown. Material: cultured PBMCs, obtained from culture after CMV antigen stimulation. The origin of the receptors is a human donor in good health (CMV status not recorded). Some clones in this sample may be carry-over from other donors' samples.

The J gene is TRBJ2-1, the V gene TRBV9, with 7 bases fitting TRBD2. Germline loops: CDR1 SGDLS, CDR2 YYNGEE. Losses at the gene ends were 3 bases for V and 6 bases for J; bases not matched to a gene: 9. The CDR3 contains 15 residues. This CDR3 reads CASSGGRPGGNEQFF. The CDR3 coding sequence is TGTGCCAGCAGCGGGGGACGGCCGGGAGGCAATGAGCAGTTCTTC.

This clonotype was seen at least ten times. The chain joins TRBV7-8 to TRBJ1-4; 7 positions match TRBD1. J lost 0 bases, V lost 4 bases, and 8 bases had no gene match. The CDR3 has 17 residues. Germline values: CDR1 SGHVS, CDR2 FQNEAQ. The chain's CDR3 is CASSYDDRAATNEKLFF. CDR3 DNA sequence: TGTGCCAGCAGCTACGACGACAGGGCCGCAACTAATGAAAAACTGTTTTTT. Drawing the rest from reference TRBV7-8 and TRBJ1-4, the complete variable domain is GAGVSQSPRYKVAKRGQDVALRCDPISGHVSLFWYQQALGQGPEFLTYFQNEAQLDKSGLPSDRFFAERPEGSVSTLKIQRTQQEDSAVYLCASSYDDRAATNEKLFFGSGTQLSVL.

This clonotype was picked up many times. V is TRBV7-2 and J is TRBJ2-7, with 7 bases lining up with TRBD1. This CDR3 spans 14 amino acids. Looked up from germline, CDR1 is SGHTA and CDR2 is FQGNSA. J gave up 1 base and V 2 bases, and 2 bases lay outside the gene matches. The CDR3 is CASSLKTGSYEQYF. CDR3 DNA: TGTGCCAGCAGCTTAAAGACAGGGTCCTACGAGCAGTACTTC.

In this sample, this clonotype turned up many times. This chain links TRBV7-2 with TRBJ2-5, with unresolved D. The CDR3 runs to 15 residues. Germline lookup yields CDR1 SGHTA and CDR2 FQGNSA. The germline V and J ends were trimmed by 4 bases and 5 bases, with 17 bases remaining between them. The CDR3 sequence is CASSSQIGASETQYF. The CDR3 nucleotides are TGTGCCAGCAGCTCCCAAATAGGCGCCTCCGAGACCCAGTACTTC.

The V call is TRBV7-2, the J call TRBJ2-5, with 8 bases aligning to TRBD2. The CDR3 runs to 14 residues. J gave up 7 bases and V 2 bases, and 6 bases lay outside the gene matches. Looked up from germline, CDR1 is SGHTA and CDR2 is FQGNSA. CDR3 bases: TGTGCCAGCAGCTTACGGGGGGGTGATGGGACCCAGTACTTC. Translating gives CASSLRGGDGTQYF.

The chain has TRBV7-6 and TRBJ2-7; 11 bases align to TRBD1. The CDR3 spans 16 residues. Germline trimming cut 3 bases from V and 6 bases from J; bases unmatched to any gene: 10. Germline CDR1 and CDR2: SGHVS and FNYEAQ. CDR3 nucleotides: TGTGCCAGCAGCTTTCGACCAGCCGGGACAGGGGGCGAGCAGTACTTC. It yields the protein CASSFRPAGTGGEQYF.

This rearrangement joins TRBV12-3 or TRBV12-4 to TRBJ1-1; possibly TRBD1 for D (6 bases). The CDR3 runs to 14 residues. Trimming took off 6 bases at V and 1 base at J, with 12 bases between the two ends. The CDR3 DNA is TGTGCCAGCAGCAATTTAGGGGGGAACACTGAAGCTTTCTTT. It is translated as CASSNLGGNTEAFF.

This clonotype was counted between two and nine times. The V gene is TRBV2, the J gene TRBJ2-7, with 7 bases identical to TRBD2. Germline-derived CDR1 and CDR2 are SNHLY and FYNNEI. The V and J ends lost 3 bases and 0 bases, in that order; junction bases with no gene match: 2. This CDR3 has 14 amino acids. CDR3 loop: CASSERGSSYEQYF. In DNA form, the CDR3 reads TGTGCCAGCAGTGAGCGGGGGAGCTCCTACGAGCAGTACTTC.

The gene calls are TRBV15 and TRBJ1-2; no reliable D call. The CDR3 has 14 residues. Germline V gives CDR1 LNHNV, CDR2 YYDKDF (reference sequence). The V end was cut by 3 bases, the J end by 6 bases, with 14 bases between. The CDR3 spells CATSSQSVGDGYTF. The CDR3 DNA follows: TGTGCCACCAGCAGTCAATCAGTTGGTGATGGCTACACCTTC.

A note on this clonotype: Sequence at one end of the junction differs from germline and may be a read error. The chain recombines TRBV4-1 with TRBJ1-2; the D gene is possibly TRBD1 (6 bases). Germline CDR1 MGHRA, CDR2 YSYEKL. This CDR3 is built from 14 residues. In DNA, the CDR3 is TGTGCCAGCAGCAAACCCGACAGGACCTATGGCTACACCTTC. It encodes CASSKPDRTYGYTF.

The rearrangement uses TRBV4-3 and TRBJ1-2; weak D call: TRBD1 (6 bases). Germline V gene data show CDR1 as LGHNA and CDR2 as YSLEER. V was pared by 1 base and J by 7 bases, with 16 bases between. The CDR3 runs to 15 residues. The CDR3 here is CASSQAGSGGAGYTF. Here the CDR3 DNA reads TGCGCCAGCAGCCAAGCAGGCTCCGGGGGGGCTGGCTACACCTTC.

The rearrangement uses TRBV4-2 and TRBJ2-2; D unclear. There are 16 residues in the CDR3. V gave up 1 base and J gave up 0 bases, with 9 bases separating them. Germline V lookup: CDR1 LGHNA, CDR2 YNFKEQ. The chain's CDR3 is CASSQALASNTGELFF. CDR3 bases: TGTGCCAGCAGCCAAGCGTTGGCTTCGAACACCGGGGAGCTGTTTTTT.

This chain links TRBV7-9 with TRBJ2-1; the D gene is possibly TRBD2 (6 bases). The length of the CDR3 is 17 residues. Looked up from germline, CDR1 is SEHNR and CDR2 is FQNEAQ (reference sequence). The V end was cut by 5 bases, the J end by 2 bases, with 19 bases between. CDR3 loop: CASSPKYTRGTYNEQFF. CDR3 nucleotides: TGTGCCAGCAGCCCAAAGTATACCCGGGGGACCTACAATGAGCAGTTCTTC.

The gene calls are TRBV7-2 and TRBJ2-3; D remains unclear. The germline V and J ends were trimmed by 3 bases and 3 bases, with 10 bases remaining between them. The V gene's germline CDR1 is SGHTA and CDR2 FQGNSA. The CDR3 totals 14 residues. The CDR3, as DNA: TGTGCCAGCAGCTTCGCGATCGGGACAGATACGCAGTATTTT. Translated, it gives CASSFAIGTDTQYF. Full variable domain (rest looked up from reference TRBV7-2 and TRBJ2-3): GAGVSQSPSNKVTEKGKDVELRCDPISGHTALYWYRQSLGQGLEFLIYFQGNSAPDKSGLPSDRFSAERTGGSVSTLTIQRTQQEDSAVYLCASSFAIGTDTQYFGPGTRLTVL.

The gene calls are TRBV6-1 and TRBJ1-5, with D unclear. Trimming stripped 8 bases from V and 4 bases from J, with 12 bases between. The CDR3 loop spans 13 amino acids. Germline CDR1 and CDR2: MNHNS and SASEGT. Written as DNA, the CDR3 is TGTGCCAGCCTCGGATCTCGGAATCAGCCCCAGCATTTT. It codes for CASLGSRNQPQHF.

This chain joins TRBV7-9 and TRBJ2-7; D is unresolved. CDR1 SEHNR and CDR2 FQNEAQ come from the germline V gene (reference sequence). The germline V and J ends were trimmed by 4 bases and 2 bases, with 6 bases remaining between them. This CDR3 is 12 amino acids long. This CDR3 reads CASSSGPYEQYF. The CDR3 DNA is TGTGCCAGCAGCTCCGGGCCCTACGAGCAGTACTTC.

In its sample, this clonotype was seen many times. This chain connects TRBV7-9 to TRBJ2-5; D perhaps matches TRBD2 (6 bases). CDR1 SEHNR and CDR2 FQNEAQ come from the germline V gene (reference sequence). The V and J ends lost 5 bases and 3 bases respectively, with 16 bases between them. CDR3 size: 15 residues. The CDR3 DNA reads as TGTGCCAGCAGCCCGCCCGGGGTAGCGGAAGAGACCCAGTACTTC. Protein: CASSPPGVAEETQYF.

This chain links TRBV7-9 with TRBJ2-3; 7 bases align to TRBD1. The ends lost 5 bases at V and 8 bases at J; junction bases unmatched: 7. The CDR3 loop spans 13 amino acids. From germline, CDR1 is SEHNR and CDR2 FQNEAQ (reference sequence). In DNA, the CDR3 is TGTGCCAGCAGCCCTTACAGGGACAGTACGCAGTATTTT. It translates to CASSPYRDSTQYF.

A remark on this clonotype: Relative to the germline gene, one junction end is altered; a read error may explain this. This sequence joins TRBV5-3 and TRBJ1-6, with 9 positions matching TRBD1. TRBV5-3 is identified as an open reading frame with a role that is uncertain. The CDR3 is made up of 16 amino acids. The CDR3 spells CASSFDRDRVNSPLHF. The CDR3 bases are TGTGCCAGCAGCTTCGACCGGGACAGGGTTAATTCACCCCTCCACTTT.

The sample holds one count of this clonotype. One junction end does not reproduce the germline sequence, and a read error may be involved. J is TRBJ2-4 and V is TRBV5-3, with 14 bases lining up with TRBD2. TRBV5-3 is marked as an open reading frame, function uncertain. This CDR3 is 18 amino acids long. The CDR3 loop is CASSLQTSGGANKNIQYF. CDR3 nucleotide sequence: TGTGCCAGCAGCTTACAGACTAGCGGGGGGGCCAACAAAAACATTCAGTACTTT.

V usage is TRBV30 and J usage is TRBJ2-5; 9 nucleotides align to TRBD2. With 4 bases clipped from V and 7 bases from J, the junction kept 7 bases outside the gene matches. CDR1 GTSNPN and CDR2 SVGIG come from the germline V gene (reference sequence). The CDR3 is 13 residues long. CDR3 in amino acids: CAWTPLAGRTQYF. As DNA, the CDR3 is TGTGCCTGGACCCCCCTAGCGGGAAGGACCCAGTACTTC.

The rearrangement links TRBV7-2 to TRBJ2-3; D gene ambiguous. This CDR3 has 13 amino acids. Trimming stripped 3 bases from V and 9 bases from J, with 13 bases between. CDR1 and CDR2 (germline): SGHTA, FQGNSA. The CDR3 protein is CASSFGPLKTQYF. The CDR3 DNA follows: TGTGCCAGCAGCTTTGGACCCCTTAAGACGCAGTATTTT.

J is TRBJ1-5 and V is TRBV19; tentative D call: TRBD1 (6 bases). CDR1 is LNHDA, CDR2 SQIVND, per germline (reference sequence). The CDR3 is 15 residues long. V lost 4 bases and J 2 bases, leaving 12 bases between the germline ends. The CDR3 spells CASSTNRDGNQPQHF. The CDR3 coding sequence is TGTGCCAGTAGTACCAACAGGGACGGCAATCAGCCCCAGCATTTT.